This T cell receptor (beta chain) originates from a study of cytomegalovirus exposure and HLA in healthy donors. V was shortened by 4 bases and J by 9 bases, with 10 bases between the two germline ends. CDR3 length equals 12 residues. Germline V gene lookup returns CDR1 LNHDA and CDR2 SQIVND (reference sequence). The PCR had 60 Vbeta and 13 Jbeta primers. Clones were read by immunoSEQ multiplex PCR, and TCRdb kept only the in-frame ones, dropping some. The table includes 95,000 to 150,000 clones, about 74% detected once. J is TRBJ2-1 and V is TRBV19, with D unresolved. This TCR derives from a man aged 25 to 40 in good health and CMV-seronegative. The sequenced material came from PBMCs. CDR3 coding DNA: TGTGCCAGTAGTACCACAACGGGTGAGCAGTTCTTC. It encodes CASSTTTGEQFF.